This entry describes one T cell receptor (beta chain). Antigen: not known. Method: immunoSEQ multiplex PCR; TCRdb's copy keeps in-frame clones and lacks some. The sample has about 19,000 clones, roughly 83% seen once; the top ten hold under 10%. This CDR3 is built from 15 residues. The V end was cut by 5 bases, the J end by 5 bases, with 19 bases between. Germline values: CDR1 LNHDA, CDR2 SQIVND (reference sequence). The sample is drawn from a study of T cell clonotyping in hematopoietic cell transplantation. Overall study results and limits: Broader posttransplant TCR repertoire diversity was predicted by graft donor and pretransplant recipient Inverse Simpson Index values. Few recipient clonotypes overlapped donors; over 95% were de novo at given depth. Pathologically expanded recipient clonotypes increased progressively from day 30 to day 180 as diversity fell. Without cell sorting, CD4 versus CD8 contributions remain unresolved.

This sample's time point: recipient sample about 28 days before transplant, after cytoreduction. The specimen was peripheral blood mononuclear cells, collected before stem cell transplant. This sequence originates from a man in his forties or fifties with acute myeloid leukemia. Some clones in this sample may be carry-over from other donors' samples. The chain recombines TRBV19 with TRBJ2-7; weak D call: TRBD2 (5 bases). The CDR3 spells CASSPGVVEVHEQYF. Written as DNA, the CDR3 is TGTGCCAGTAGTCCCGGGGTGGTAGAGGTCCACGAGCAGTACTTC.